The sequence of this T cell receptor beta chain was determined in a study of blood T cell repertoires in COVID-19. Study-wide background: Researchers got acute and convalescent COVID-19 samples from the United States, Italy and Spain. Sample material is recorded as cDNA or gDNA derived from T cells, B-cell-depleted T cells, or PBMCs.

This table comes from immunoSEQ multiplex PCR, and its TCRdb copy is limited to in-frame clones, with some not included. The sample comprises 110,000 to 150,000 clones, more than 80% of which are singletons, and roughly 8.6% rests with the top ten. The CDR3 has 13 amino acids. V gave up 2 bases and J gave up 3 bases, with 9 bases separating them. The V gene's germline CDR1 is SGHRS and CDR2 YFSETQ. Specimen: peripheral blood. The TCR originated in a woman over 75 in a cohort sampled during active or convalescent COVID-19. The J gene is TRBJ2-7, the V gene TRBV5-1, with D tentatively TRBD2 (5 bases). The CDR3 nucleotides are TGCGCCAGCAGCTTAGGGAGAAACTACGAGCAGTACTTC. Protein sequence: CASSLGRNYEQYF.